The rows below give T cell receptor beta chains drawn from one sample of a study of cytomegalovirus exposure and HLA in healthy donors. The repertoire was sequenced with immunoSEQ multiplex PCR; TCRdb's copy has only in-frame clones and lacks some. The profile shows fewer than 250,000 clones, just under 90% of them singletons. Specimen: PBMCs. The source of these receptors is a man aged 18 to 30 in good health and CMV-seronegative. Both conserved end residues are part of each CDR3. The order of the fields is CDR3 protein, CDR3 DNA, J gene, D gene, V gene, CDR3 length, clone size. D genes are given only for firm matches. Clone size, where shown, is once, few, many, or a class for clones that have expanded.

CASSVEGLGYDEQFF,TGTGCCAGCAGCGTAGAAGGACTAGGGTACGATGAGCAGTTCTTC,TRBJ2-1,TRBD2,TRBV9,15,-
CASTPRGFGQPQHF,TGCGCCAGCACTCCCAGGGGTTTCGGTCAGCCCCAGCATTTT,TRBJ1-5,-,TRBV23-1,14,-
CASSRLAVTDTQYF,TGTGCCAGCAGCCGACTAGCGGTCACAGATACGCAGTATTTT,TRBJ2-3,TRBD2,TRBV2,14,-
CASSLGGRGRNTGELFF,TGCGCCAGCAGCTTGGGCGGGAGAGGAAGAAACACCGGGGAGCTGTTTTTT,TRBJ2-2,TRBD2,TRBV5-1,17,-
CASSPLPGAVTEAFF,TGTGCCAGCAGCCCACTCCCAGGGGCAGTCACTGAAGCTTTCTTT,TRBJ1-1,-,TRBV7-9,15,-
CSVEGAGEGYTF,TGCAGCGTTGAAGGGGCAGGGGAAGGCTACACCTTC,TRBJ1-2,-,TRBV29-1,12,-
CAWSVGGTYEQYF,TGTGCCTGGAGTGTCGGCGGGACCTACGAGCAGTACTTC,TRBJ2-7,-,TRBV30,13,-
CASGRSRGGGYTF,TGTGCCAGCGGGCGAAGTAGGGGGGGAGGCTACACCTTC,TRBJ1-2,-,TRBV28,13,-
CASRWDNNSPLHF,TGTGCCAGCAGATGGGACAATAATTCACCCCTCCACTTT,TRBJ1-6,-,TRBV28,13,-
CASSFRAGQGLSYEQYF,TGTGCCAGCAGTTTTCGGGCGGGACAGGGTTTATCCTACGAGCAGTACTTC,TRBJ2-7,TRBD1,TRBV28,17,-
CASSLWRGSYEQYF,TGTGCCAGCAGCTTGTGGCGGGGGTCCTACGAGCAGTACTTC,TRBJ2-7,TRBD2,TRBV5-6,14,-
CASSLSPGQSFEQYF,TGCGCCAGCAGCCTAAGCCCGGGACAGAGTTTCGAGCAGTACTTC,TRBJ2-7,TRBD1,TRBV4-1,15,-
CASSLAASYEQYF,TGTGCCAGCAGCTTAGCGGCCTCCTACGAGCAGTACTTC,TRBJ2-7,-,TRBV7-3,13,-
CASRGGTSFYGYTF,TGTGCCAGCAGGGGAGGGACAAGCTTCTATGGCTACACCTTC,TRBJ1-2,-,TRBV6-5,14,-
CASKAASPLHF,TGTGCCAGCAAGGCGGCTTCACCCCTCCACTTT,TRBJ1-6,-,TRBV27,11,few
CASSLVRDSFSNQPQHF,TGTGCCAGCAGTTTGGTCCGGGACAGCTTTAGCAATCAGCCCCAGCATTTT,TRBJ1-5,TRBD1,TRBV28,17,-
CASWRDGNSPLHF,TGTGCCAGCTGGCGGGATGGGAATTCACCCCTCCACTTT,TRBJ1-6,-,TRBV6-5,13,-
CASSLASGQGEGYTF,TGCGCCAGCAGCTTGGCCTCGGGACAGGGGGAAGGCTACACCTTC,TRBJ1-2,TRBD1,TRBV5-1,15,-
CASSYSGGGLDGYTF,TGTGCCAGCAGTTACTCGGGAGGAGGCCTCGATGGCTACACCTTC,TRBJ1-2,-,TRBV6-5,15,-
CASSVQGGGETQYF,TGTGCCAGCAGCGTACAGGGGGGAGGCGAGACCCAGTACTTC,TRBJ2-5,TRBD1,TRBV7-2,14,-
CASSLLIAGGPDNEQFF,TGTGCCAGCAGCTTACTCATAGCGGGAGGGCCGGACAATGAGCAGTTCTTC,TRBJ2-1,TRBD2,TRBV7-3,17,-